This TCR beta chain was captured in a study of T cells in Graves' hyperthyroidism and ophthalmopathy. For the study at large: Upon initial diagnosis and before any treatment, peripheral blood was collected.

No progression to ophthalmopathy during 18 months of follow-up defined stable disease. Clinicians diagnosed patients from clinical symptoms, serum thyroxine and TRAb, thyroid ultrasound and orbital computed tomography. This clonotype was found a few times. Per the germline V gene, CDR1 is MNHEY and CDR2 is SMNVEV (reference sequence). The CDR3 is 16 residues long. Germline trimming cut 6 bases from V and 4 bases from J; bases unmatched to any gene: 11. Using RNA transcripts as the source, TCR beta CDR3 regions were amplified. First-round RT-PCR targeting the TCR CDR3 was performed with the HTBI primer set. MiXCR was run by TCRdb on the multiplex PCR reads, yielding one entry per CDR3 protein. Of 300,000 to 400,000 distinct CDR3 sequences in the sample, 14% are singletons; the top ten hold approximately 11%.

The receptor comes from a woman in her sixties with Graves' hyperthyroidism. Sequencing was done on a sample of blood. The chain uses TRBV27 and TRBJ1-1, with TRBD1 matching 10 bases. The chain's CDR3 is CASSSPRTGGSTEAFF. Here the CDR3 DNA reads TGTGCCAGCAGCAGTCCCCGGACAGGGGGGAGCACTGAAGCTTTCTTT.